These 14 T cell receptor beta chains originate from one sample sequenced in a study of blood T cell repertoires in COVID-19. Assay used: immunoSEQ multiplex PCR; TCRdb lists only in-frame clones, some missing. The sample shows around 260,000 clones, more than 85% of them seen only once. Sequencing was carried out using peripheral blood. The receptor set was obtained from a man aged 18-30 years with active or convalescent COVID-19.

This clone was counted only a few times. The gene calls are TRBV6-5 and TRBJ1-1; D is undetermined. Trimming removed 6 bases from V and 1 base from J, with 9 bases in between. Germline V gene lookup returns CDR1 MNHEY and CDR2 SVGAGI. This CDR3 comprises 13 residues. The CDR3 sequence: CASSPRQNTEAFF. The CDR3, as DNA: TGTGCCAGCAGCCCCCGACAGAACACTGAAGCTTTCTTT.

The CDR3 DNA reads as TGCAGCGTTCGACAGGGTAAAGGGGAGACCCAGTACTTC. Protein product: CSVRQGKGETQYF. The V and J genes are TRBV29-1 and TRBJ2-5, with TRBD1 matching over 7 bases. The CDR3 has 13 residues. Germline CDR1 is SQVTM and CDR2 is ANQGSEA. V trimming: 5 bases; J trimming: 5 bases; junction bases outside the gene matches: 8.

This chain joins TRBV6-6 and TRBJ2-1; 11 bases are shared with TRBD2. V trimming: 1 base; J trimming: 6 bases; junction bases outside the gene matches: 2. CDR1 and CDR2 (germline): MNHNY, SVGAGI (reference sequence). This CDR3 comprises 15 residues. CDR3 amino acids: CASSYWGLAANEQFF. In DNA form, the CDR3 reads TGTGCCAGCAGTTACTGGGGACTAGCGGCCAATGAGCAGTTCTTC.

V gene TRBV21-1 combines with J gene TRBJ2-5; TRBD1 is the table's D call, not checked against the DNA. TRBV21-1 counts as a pseudogene. This CDR3 has 16 amino acids. Written as DNA, the CDR3 is TGTGCCAGCAGCAAAACACGAGAAACAGGGGCAGAGACCCAGTACTTC. Translation: CASSKTRETGAETQYF.

In its sample, this clone was seen many times. This CDR3 is CATSDGADLYNEQFF. DNA of the CDR3: TGTGCCACCAGTGATGGAGCGGATCTCTACAATGAGCAGTTCTTC. This chain links TRBV24-1 with TRBJ2-1, with D possibly being TRBD2 (5 bases). Germline V gene data show CDR1 as KGHDR and CDR2 as SFDVKD. The CDR3 spans 15 residues. V shed 3 bases and J shed 3 bases, with 11 bases lying between them.

The V and J genes are TRBV30 and TRBJ2-2; perhaps TRBD1 as D (6 bases). From germline, CDR1 is GTSNPN and CDR2 SVGIG (reference sequence). The CDR3 extends over 14 amino acids. V dropped 2 bases and J dropped 7 bases, with 14 bases sitting between them. CDR3 in amino acids: CAWSIQGSRGELFF. The CDR3 nucleotides are TGTGCCTGGAGTATACAGGGTTCTCGCGGGGAGCTGTTTTTT.

The V call is TRBV30, the J call TRBJ2-5; 8 bases align to TRBD2. J gave up 5 bases and V 3 bases, and 2 bases lay outside the gene matches. Germline loops: CDR1 GTSNPN, CDR2 SVGIG (reference sequence). This CDR3 has 12 amino acids. The CDR3: CAWRRGAETQYF. The DNA for the CDR3 is TGTGCCTGGAGGCGGGGGGCTGAGACCCAGTACTTC.

This sequence joins TRBV7-3 and TRBJ1-1, with D tentatively TRBD1 (6 bases). Germline CDR1 SGHTA, CDR2 FQGTGA. This CDR3 comprises 15 residues. The germline V and J ends were trimmed by 0 bases and 1 base, with 9 bases remaining between them. In DNA form, the CDR3 reads TGTGCCAGCAGCTTAACGGGGGCAGCGAACACTGAAGCTTTCTTT. This sequence encodes CASSLTGAANTEAFF.

V and J are TRBV7-9 and TRBJ2-7; D is perhaps TRBD2 (5 bases). This CDR3 is 15 amino acids long. Germline CDR1 reads SEHNR; CDR2 reads FQNEAQ (reference sequence). V was trimmed by 5 bases and J by 7 bases, leaving 21 bases between them. CDR3 protein: CASSGLRAPGIEQYF. The DNA for the CDR3 is TGTGCCAGCAGCGGCTTGCGGGCCCCGGGGATTGAGCAGTACTTC.

The chain links TRBV7-9 to TRBJ2-7; TRBD2 might be the D (5 bases). Germline values: CDR1 SEHNR, CDR2 FQNEAQ (reference sequence). The CDR3 runs 14 residues. Trimming took 7 bases from V and 0 from J, leaving 13 bases between them. In nucleotides, the CDR3 is TGTGCCAGCACCCCCGGGGAGAACTCCTACGAGCAGTACTTC. Translated, it gives CASTPGENSYEQYF.

CDR3 in amino acids: CASSLGEDGYEQYF. The CDR3 coding sequence is TGCGCCAGCAGCCTGGGTGAGGATGGCTACGAGCAGTACTTC. The chain links TRBV4-1 to TRBJ2-7; D remains ambiguous. This CDR3 is built from 14 residues. V was cut by 4 bases and J by 3 bases, with 13 bases left in between. The germline CDR1 and CDR2 sequences are MGHRA and YSYEKL.

V gene TRBV7-2 combines with J gene TRBJ2-7; perhaps TRBD1 as D (6 bases). Per germline, CDR1 SGHTA and CDR2 FQGNSA. The CDR3 runs to 13 residues. V dropped 6 bases and J dropped 3 bases, with 12 bases sitting between them. The CDR3 sequence: CASSLGGFYEQYF. CDR3 in DNA: TGTGCCAGCAGTCTAGGGGGTTTCTACGAGCAGTACTTC.

This chain joins TRBV19 and TRBJ1-3; D is undetermined. Trimming removed 4 bases from V and 5 bases from J, with 21 bases in between. Germline CDR1 is LNHDA and CDR2 is SQIVND (reference sequence). This CDR3 has 17 residues. CDR3 bases: TGTGCCAGTAGTACTCCCGGGAGGCAATTGAGCAGAAACACCATATATTTT. As protein: CASSTPGRQLSRNTIYF.

The rearrangement uses TRBV11-3 and TRBJ2-2; TRBD1 is a possible D gene (6 bases). V lost 1 base and J 7 bases, leaving 13 bases between the germline ends. In germline, CDR1 is SGHNT, CDR2 YENEEA. The CDR3 is 15 amino acids. CDR3: CASSLGRQAGGELFF. The CDR3 region has the DNA TGTGCCAGCAGCTTAGGGAGACAGGCGGGCGGGGAGCTGTTTTTT.